This TCR beta chain comes out of a study of human T cells and chemical hapten exposure. Concerning this clonotype itself: Its cognate antigen is unknown.

The CDR3 covers 17 residues. CDR1 is LGHNT, CDR2 FRNRAP, per germline. V gave up 1 base and J gave up 0 bases, with 13 bases separating them. Extraction of total RNA was performed on unfractionated whole blood. Broader study findings: TCRs at a frequency above 1 in 1000 stayed unchanged with DPC sensitization.

Attachment of unique molecular identifiers to individual cDNA molecules was performed in the library. As originally analysed: Counting gave a median of around 100,000 TCRs per sample, with values ranging from about 23,224 to 700,000. TCRdb reprocessed the 5' RACE reads with MiXCR, giving one entry per CDR3 protein. The authors' filters were not applied to this entry. The sample has tens of thousands of distinct CDR3 sequences; under 10% are singletons. The sequence came from a male donor in good health. This sequence joins TRBV12-5 and TRBJ1-5; D is undetermined. The CDR3 DNA sequence: TGTGCTAGTGGTTTGGGGACGAACACTTATAGCAATCAGCCCCAGCATTTT. Protein product: CASGLGTNTYSNQPQHF. The full variable domain, rest sourced from reference TRBV12-5 and TRBJ1-5, is DARVTQTPRHKVTEMGQEVTMRCQPILGHNTVFWYRQTMMQGLELLAYFRNRAPLDDSGMPKDRFSAEMPDATLATLKIQPSEPRDSAVYFCASGLGTNTYSNQPQHFGDGTRLSIL.